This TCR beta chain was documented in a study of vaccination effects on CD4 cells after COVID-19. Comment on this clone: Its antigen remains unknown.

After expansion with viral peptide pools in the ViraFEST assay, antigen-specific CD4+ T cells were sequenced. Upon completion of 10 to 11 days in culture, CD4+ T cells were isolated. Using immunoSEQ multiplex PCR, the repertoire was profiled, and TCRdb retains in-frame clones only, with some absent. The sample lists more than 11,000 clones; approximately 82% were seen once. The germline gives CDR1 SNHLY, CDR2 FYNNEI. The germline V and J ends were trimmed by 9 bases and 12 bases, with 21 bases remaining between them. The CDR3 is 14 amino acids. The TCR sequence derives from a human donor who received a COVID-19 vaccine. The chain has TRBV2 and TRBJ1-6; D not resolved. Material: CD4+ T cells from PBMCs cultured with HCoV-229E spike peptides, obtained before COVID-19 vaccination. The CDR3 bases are TGTGCCAGTCATAGGACTACTTTGATGGGACCCCTCCACTTT. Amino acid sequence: CASHRTTLMGPLHF. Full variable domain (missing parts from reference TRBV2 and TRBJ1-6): EPEVTQTPSHQVTQMGQEVILRCVPISNHLYFYWYRQILGQKVEFLVSFYNNEISEKSEIFDDQFSVERPDGSNFTLKIRSTKLEDSAMYFCASHRTTLMGPLHFGNGTRLTVT.